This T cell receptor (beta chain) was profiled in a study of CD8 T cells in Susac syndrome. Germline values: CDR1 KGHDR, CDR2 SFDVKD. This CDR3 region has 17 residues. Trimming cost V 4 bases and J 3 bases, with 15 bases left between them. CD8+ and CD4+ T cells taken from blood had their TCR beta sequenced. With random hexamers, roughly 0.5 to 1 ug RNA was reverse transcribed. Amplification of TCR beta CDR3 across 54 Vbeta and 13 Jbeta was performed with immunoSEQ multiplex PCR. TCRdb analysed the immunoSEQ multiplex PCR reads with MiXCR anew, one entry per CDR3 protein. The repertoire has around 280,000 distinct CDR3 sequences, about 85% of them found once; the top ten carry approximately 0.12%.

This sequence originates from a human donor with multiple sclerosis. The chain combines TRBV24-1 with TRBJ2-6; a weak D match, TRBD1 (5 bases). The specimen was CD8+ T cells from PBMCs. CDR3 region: CATSESGRRGGANVLTF. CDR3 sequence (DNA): TGTGCCACCAGTGAGTCAGGGCGGAGAGGTGGGGCCAACGTCCTGACTTTC.